A selection of T cell receptor beta chains follows, all from one sample in a study of T-cell reconstitution after alpha-beta-depleted transplantation in children. From the PCR reads, TCRdb called clonotypes with MiXCR, one entry per CDR3 protein. The profile shows under 250,000 distinct CDR3 sequences, under 20% of them singletons. The sequencing used PBMCs, mostly from graft donor cells, collected 360 days after TCRalphabeta/CD19-depleted stem cell transplant. These receptors originate from a male patient aged 2-15 years who had a stem cell transplant for acute lymphoblastic leukemia, so the T cells may come from the graft donor. Each CDR3 is given with its conserved first and last residue. A D gene is named only where the DNA matches it firmly. For some rows the clone size is stated as once, few or many, or as a class when expanded; others skip it.

CDR3aa: CSVEDPWGTEAFF
CDR3nt: TGCAGCGTTGAAGATCCCTGGGGCACTGAAGCTTTCTTT
j_gene: TRBJ1-1
v_gene: TRBV29-1
d_gene: .
abundance: few

CDR3aa: CASSWARNTEAFF
CDR3nt: TGTGCCAGCAGTTGGGCCAGGAACACTGAAGCTTTCTTT
j_gene: TRBJ1-1
v_gene: TRBV7-9
d_gene: .
abundance: few

CDR3aa: CASSPGTFNEQFF
CDR3nt: TGTGCCAGCAGCCCAGGGACCTTTAATGAGCAGTTCTTC
j_gene: TRBJ2-1
v_gene: TRBV5-5
d_gene: .
abundance: .

CDR3aa: CASSLVMAGGATEAFF
CDR3nt: TGCGCCAGCAGCTTGGTGATGGCAGGGGGAGCCACTGAAGCTTTCTTT
j_gene: TRBJ1-1
v_gene: TRBV5-1
d_gene: TRBD1
abundance: .

CDR3aa: CASSFNTVGAEAFF
CDR3nt: TGTGCCAGCAGTTTTAACACGGTGGGGGCTGAAGCTTTCTTT
j_gene: TRBJ1-1
v_gene: TRBV12-3/TRBV12-4
d_gene: .
abundance: few

CDR3aa: CASAPGREQFF
CDR3nt: TGTGCCAGCGCCCCAGGGCGCGAGCAGTTCTTC
j_gene: TRBJ2-1
v_gene: TRBV25-1
d_gene: .
abundance: .

CDR3aa: CASSRKDRGDGYTF
CDR3nt: TGTGCCAGCAGCCGAAAAGACAGGGGTGATGGCTACACCTTC
j_gene: TRBJ1-2
v_gene: TRBV4-2
d_gene: TRBD1
abundance: .

CDR3aa: CASSIDYPGQGKAGELFF
CDR3nt: TGTGCCAGCAGCATCGACTACCCGGGACAGGGAAAGGCCGGGGAGCTGTTTTTT
j_gene: TRBJ2-2
v_gene: TRBV9
d_gene: TRBD1
abundance: .

CDR3aa: CASRPFTGVPEAFF
CDR3nt: TGTGCCAGCAGGCCCTTCACAGGGGTGCCTGAAGCTTTCTTT
j_gene: TRBJ1-1
v_gene: TRBV28
d_gene: TRBD1
abundance: .

CDR3aa: CASSSRGDEQFF
CDR3nt: TGTGCCAGCAGTTCGCGGGGGGATGAGCAGTTCTTC
j_gene: TRBJ2-1
v_gene: TRBV7-2
d_gene: TRBD2
abundance: few